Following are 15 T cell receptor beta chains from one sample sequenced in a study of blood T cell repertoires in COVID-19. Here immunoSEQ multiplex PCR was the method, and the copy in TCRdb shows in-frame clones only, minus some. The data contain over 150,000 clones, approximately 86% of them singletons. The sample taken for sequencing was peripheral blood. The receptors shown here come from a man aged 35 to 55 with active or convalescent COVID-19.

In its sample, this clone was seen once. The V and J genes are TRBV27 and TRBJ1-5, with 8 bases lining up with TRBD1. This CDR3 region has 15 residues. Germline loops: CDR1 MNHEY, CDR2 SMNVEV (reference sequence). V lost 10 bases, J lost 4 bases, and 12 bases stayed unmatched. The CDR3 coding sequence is TGTGCCACCACATCGGACAGGGATCTAAATCAGCCCCAGCATTTT. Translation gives CATTSDRDLNQPQHF.

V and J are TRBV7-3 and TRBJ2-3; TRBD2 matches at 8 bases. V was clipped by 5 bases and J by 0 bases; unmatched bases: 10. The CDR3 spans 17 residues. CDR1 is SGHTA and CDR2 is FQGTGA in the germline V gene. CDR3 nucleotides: TGTGCCAGCAGCCAAAGGGCGGGGGGTCCCAGCACAGATACGCAGTATTTT. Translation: CASSQRAGGPSTDTQYF.

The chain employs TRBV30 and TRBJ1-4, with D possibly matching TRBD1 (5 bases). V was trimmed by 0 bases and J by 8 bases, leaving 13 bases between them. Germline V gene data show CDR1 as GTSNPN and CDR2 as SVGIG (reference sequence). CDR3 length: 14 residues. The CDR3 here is CAWSVGGVGEKLFF. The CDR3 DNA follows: TGTGCCTGGAGTGTAGGAGGGGTTGGGGAAAAACTGTTTTTT.

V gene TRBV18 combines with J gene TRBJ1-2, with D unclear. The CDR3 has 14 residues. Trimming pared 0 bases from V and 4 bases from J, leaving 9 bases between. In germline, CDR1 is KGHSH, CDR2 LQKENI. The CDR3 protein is CASSPPGVTYGYTF. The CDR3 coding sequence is TGTGCCAGCTCACCACCCGGAGTTACCTATGGCTACACCTTC.

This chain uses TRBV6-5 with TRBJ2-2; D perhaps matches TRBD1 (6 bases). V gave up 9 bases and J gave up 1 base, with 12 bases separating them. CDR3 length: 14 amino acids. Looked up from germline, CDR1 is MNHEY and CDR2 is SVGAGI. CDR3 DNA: TGTGCCAGTGTCCCGGGACAGAACACCGGGGAGCTGTTTTTT. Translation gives CASVPGQNTGELFF.

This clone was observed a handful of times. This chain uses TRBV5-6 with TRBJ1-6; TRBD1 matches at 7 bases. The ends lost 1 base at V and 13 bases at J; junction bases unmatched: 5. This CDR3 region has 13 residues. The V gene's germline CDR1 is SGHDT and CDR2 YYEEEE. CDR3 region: CASSLLQGVPLHF. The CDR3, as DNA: TGTGCCAGCAGCTTGCTGCAGGGGGTCCCCCTCCACTTT.

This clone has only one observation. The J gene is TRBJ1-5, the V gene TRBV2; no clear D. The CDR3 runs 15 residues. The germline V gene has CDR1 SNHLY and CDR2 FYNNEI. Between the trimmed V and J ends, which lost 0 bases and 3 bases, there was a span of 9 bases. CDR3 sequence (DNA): TGTGCCAGCAGTGAAGCCAAGACACACAATCAGCCCCAGCATTTT. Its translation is CASSEAKTHNQPQHF.

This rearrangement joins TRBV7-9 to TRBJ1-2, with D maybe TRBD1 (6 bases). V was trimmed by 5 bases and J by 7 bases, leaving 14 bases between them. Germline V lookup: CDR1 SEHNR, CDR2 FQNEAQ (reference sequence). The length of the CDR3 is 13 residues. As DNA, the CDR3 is TGTGCCAGCAGCGCGACAGGACGACGTGGCTACACCTTC. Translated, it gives CASSATGRRGYTF.

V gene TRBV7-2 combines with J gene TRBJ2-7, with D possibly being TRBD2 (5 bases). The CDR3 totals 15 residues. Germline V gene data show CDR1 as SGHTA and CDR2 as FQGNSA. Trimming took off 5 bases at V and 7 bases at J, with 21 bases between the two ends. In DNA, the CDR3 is TGTGCCAGCAGCCCGGAACCGGGGTCCCGTCGGGAGCAGTACTTC. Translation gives CASSPEPGSRREQYF.

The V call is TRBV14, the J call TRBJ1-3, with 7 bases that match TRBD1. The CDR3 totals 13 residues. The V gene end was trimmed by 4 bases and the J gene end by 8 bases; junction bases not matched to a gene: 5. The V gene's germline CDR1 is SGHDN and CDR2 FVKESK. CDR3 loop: CASSPRQGDTIYF. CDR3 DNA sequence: TGTGCCAGCAGCCCCCGACAGGGAGACACCATATATTTT. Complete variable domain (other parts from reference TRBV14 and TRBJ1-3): EAGVTQFPSHSVIEKGQTVTLRCDPISGHDNLYWYRRVMGKEIKFLLHFVKESKQDESGMPNNRFLAERTGGTYSTLKVQPAELEDSGVYFCASSPRQGDTIYFGEGSWLTVV.

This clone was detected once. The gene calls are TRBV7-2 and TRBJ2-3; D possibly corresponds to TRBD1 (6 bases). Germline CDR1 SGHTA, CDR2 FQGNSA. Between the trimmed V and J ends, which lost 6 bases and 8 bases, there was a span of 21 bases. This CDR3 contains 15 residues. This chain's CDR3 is CASRSGASMGSTQYF. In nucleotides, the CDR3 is TGTGCCAGCAGGTCAGGGGCAAGCATGGGGAGTACGCAGTATTTT. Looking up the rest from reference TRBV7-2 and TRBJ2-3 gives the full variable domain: GAGVSQSPSNKVTEKGKDVELRCDPISGHTALYWYRQSLGQGLEFLIYFQGNSAPDKSGLPSDRFSAERTGGSVSTLTIQRTQQEDSAVYLCASRSGASMGSTQYFGPGTRLTVL.

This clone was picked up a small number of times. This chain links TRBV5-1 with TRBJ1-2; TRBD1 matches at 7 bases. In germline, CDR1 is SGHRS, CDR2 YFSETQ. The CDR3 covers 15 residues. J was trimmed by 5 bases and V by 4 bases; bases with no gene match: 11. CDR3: CASSPRDSYFYGYTF. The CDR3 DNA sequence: TGCGCCAGCAGCCCTAGGGACAGCTATTTTTATGGCTACACCTTC.

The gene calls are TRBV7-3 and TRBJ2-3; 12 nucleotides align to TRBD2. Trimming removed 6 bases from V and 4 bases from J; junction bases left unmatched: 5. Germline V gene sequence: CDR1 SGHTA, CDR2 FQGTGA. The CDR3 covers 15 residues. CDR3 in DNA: TGTGCCAGCAGTCTAGCGGGGGGGCTCTCAGATACGCAGTATTTT. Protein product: CASSLAGGLSDTQYF. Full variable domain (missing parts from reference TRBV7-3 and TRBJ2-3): GAGVSQTPSNKVTEKGKYVELRCDPISGHTALYWYRQSLGQGPEFLIYFQGTGAADDSGLPNDRFFAVRPEGSVSTLKIQRTERGDSAVYLCASSLAGGLSDTQYFGPGTRLTVL.

CDR3 nucleotide sequence: TGCGCCAGCAGTGAGATGTGGCAGAGCAATCAGCCCCAGCATTTT. Amino acid sequence: CASSEMWQSNQPQHF. This chain joins TRBV10-2 and TRBJ1-5; no definite D call. The CDR3 loop spans 15 amino acids. In germline, CDR1 is WSHSY, CDR2 SAAADI. V shed 2 bases and J shed 1 base, with 9 bases lying between them.

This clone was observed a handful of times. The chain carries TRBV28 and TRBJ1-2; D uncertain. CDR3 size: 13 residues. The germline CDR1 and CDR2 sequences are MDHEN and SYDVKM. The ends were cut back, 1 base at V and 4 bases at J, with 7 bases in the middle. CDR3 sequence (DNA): TGTGCCAGCAGTTTATATAGCTCCTATGGCTACACCTTC. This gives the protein CASSLYSSYGYTF.